Presented here are 26 T cell receptor beta chains from one specimen sequenced in a study of T cell responses to AZD1222 COVID-19 vaccine. TCRdb keeps only in-frame clones here, not all; method: immunoSEQ multiplex PCR. Among some 190,000 clones listed, around 91% were seen once. Here the sequenced sample was peripheral blood, taken on day 0 of AZD1222 vaccination. Receptors were obtained from an adult in good health.

The chain employs TRBV6-2 or TRBV6-3 and TRBJ1-5; D is uncertain. Trimming shortened V by 2 bases and J by 7 bases, and 12 bases separated the two germline ends. The CDR3 consists of 14 residues. Germline-derived CDR1 and CDR2 are MNHEY and SVGEGT. This chain's CDR3 is CASSYGGEGQPQHF. Written as DNA, the CDR3 is TGTGCCAGCAGTTACGGCGGGGAGGGACAGCCCCAGCATTTT.

Only one count was recorded for this clone. V usage is TRBV7-9 and J usage is TRBJ2-6; D unclear. The CDR3 spans 15 residues. Deletions cut 4 bases from V and 1 base from J, with 8 bases between. CDR1 and CDR2 (germline): SEHNR, FQNEAQ (reference sequence). The CDR3 loop is CASSSEPSGANVLTF. DNA of the CDR3: TGTGCCAGCAGCTCCGAGCCGTCTGGGGCCAACGTCCTGACTTTC.

The rearrangement links TRBV9 to TRBJ2-1, with TRBD2 matching 7 bases. Germline V lookup: CDR1 SGDLS, CDR2 YYNGEE. V lost 0 bases to trimming and J lost 8 bases; unmatched junction nucleotides: 11. The CDR3 contains 16 residues. The CDR3 DNA reads as TGTGCCAGCAGCGTAGCAGCAGGCGGGGGAAGTGATGAGCAGTTCTTC. Translation: CASSVAAGGGSDEQFF.

V and J are TRBV28 and TRBJ2-2; unclear D gene. Germline values: CDR1 MDHEN, CDR2 SYDVKM. The CDR3 spans 13 residues. The V end was cut by 11 bases, the J end by 4 bases, with 14 bases between. The CDR3 sequence: CAGQSIGTGELFF. The CDR3, as DNA: TGTGCCGGCCAAAGCATAGGCACCGGGGAGCTGTTTTTT.

The chain uses TRBV3-1 (or the pseudogene TRBV3-2) and TRBJ1-6, with D unresolved. This CDR3 has 17 residues. V gave up 2 bases and J gave up 2 bases, with 13 bases separating them. Germline values: CDR1 LGHDT, CDR2 YNNKEL (reference sequence). The CDR3 region is CASSQSNREAYNSPLHF. The CDR3 bases are TGTGCCAGCAGCCAATCGAATCGGGAAGCCTATAATTCACCCCTCCACTTT.

The chain is built from TRBV13 and TRBJ2-5, with a tentative D call TRBD1 (5 bases). CDR1 is PRHDT and CDR2 is FYEKMQ in the germline V gene (reference sequence). Trimming took 2 bases from V and 5 from J, leaving 18 bases between them. The CDR3 sequence is 16 residues long. Here the CDR3 DNA reads TGTGCCAGCAGCTTAAGCTCTGGCAGGGTGTTGGAGACCCAGTACTTC. As protein: CASSLSSGRVLETQYF. The variable domain in full, with the rest retrieved from reference TRBV13 and TRBJ2-5, is AAGVIQSPRHLIKEKRETATLKCYPIPRHDTVYWYQQGPGQDPQFLISFYEKMQSDKGSIPDRFSAQQFSDYHSELNMSSLELGDSALYFCASSLSSGRVLETQYFGPGTRLLVL.

This chain joins TRBV14 and TRBJ2-7; 7 bases are a match to TRBD2. With 4 bases clipped from V and 3 bases from J, the junction kept 12 bases outside the gene matches. The CDR3 sequence is 16 residues long. Germline V lookup: CDR1 SGHDN, CDR2 FVKESK. The CDR3 bases are TGTGCCAGCAGCCGAGGGTTGGGACTACAACTCTACGAGCAGTACTTC. It yields the protein CASSRGLGLQLYEQYF. Combining the CDR3 with reference TRBV14 and TRBJ2-7 gives the whole variable domain EAGVTQFPSHSVIEKGQTVTLRCDPISGHDNLYWYRRVMGKEIKFLLHFVKESKQDESGMPNNRFLAERTGGTYSTLKVQPAELEDSGVYFCASSRGLGLQLYEQYFGPGTRLTVT.

The CDR3 reads CASSLIQGEGEKLFF. DNA for the CDR3: TGCGCCAGCAGCTTAATCCAGGGGGAAGGGGAAAAACTGTTTTTT. The gene calls are TRBV5-1 and TRBJ1-4; 7 bases are a match to TRBD1. There are 15 residues in the CDR3. In germline, CDR1 is SGHRS, CDR2 YFSETQ. The junction had 9 bases not matched to a gene; V was cut back by 2 bases and J by 8 bases.

The chain recombines TRBV13 with TRBJ2-1; the D gene is possibly TRBD1 (6 bases). The germline V gene encodes CDR1 PRHDT and CDR2 FYEKMQ (reference sequence). The CDR3 is made up of 15 amino acids. Trimming removed 4 bases at V and 4 bases at J, with 14 bases between. CDR3 in DNA: TGTGCCAGCAGCTACCGGCACAGGGTATACAATGAGCAGTTCTTC. It yields the protein CASSYRHRVYNEQFF. The complete variable domain, with remaining parts taken from reference TRBV13 and TRBJ2-1, reads AAGVIQSPRHLIKEKRETATLKCYPIPRHDTVYWYQQGPGQDPQFLISFYEKMQSDKGSIPDRFSAQQFSDYHSELNMSSLELGDSALYFCASSYRHRVYNEQFFGPGTRLTVL.

This clone appeared a single time. The chain recombines TRBV25-1 with TRBJ2-5, with TRBD2 as a possible D gene (5 bases). Trimming stripped 1 base from V and 4 bases from J, with 16 bases between. CDR1 is MGHDK and CDR2 is SYGVNS in the germline V gene. This CDR3 spans 16 amino acids. CDR3 sequence: CASSELLGATGETQYF. The CDR3 DNA is TGTGCCAGCAGTGAATTGCTGGGAGCGACCGGAGAGACCCAGTACTTC.

CDR3: CASSSQYPQGYEQYF. The CDR3 region has the DNA TGTGCCAGCAGCTCACAATATCCACAGGGGTACGAGCAGTACTTC. The rearrangement joins TRBV13 to TRBJ2-7; TRBD1 matches at 7 bases. J was trimmed by 4 bases and V by 4 bases; bases with no gene match: 10. The CDR3 has 15 amino acids. The germline gives CDR1 PRHDT, CDR2 FYEKMQ (reference sequence).

The genes are TRBV7-3 and TRBJ2-7; 10 nucleotides line up with TRBD1. This CDR3 spans 18 amino acids. The ends lost 2 bases at V and 2 bases at J; junction bases unmatched: 12. Per the germline V gene, CDR1 is SGHTA and CDR2 is FQGTGA. CDR3: CASSLYPPDRGLAYEQYV. CDR3 in DNA: TGTGCCAGCAGCTTATATCCCCCCGACAGGGGGCTGGCCTACGAGCAGTACGTC.

V usage is TRBV7-9 and J usage is TRBJ1-3; TRBD1 matches at 7 bases. Germline CDR1 SEHNR, CDR2 FQNEAQ (reference sequence). There are 17 residues in the CDR3. The J segment lost 3 bases and the V segment lost 5 bases, leaving 13 bases of the junction unmatched. Here the CDR3 DNA reads TGTGCCAGCAGCCCATCAACCCGGACAGGACTTGGAAACACCATATATTTT. Protein product: CASSPSTRTGLGNTIYF.

This clone showed up just a few times. This chain uses TRBV2 with TRBJ2-3; 12 bases match TRBD2. This CDR3 has 17 residues. The junction had 7 bases not matched to a gene; V was cut back by 4 bases and J by 2 bases. Germline-derived CDR1 and CDR2 are SNHLY and FYNNEI. The DNA for the CDR3 is TGTGCCAGCAGTGGGTGGACTAGCGGGACGAACACAGATACGCAGTATTTT. This codes for CASSGWTSGTNTDTQYF.

This clone was observed a single time. V gene TRBV6-5 combines with J gene TRBJ2-3; D unclear. CDR3 size: 15 residues. V dropped 6 bases and J dropped 5 bases, with 18 bases sitting between them. The germline gives CDR1 MNHEY, CDR2 SVGAGI. CDR3 nucleotides: TGTGCCAGCAGAGGTCGTTTGGGATTAATAGATACGCAGTATTTT. Protein: CASRGRLGLIDTQYF.

The genes are TRBV12-3 or TRBV12-4 and TRBJ1-3; D is unclear. The ends were cut back, 6 bases at V and 4 bases at J, with 7 bases in the middle. The CDR3 runs to 12 residues. This CDR3 reads CASSPAGNTIYF. The CDR3 bases are TGTGCCAGCAGCCCAGCGGGAAACACCATATATTTT.

The chain uses TRBV29-1 and TRBJ1-1, with D possibly matching TRBD1 (6 bases). Germline values: CDR1 SQVTM, CDR2 ANQGSEA. V lost 6 bases and J lost 1, with 9 bases in between. The CDR3 runs 12 residues. As DNA, the CDR3 is TGCAGCGTACCGGACAGGAACACTGAAGCTTTCTTT. It translates to CSVPDRNTEAFF.

The V call is TRBV5-6, the J call TRBJ2-1; TRBD2 aligns across 15 bases. Germline V lookup: CDR1 SGHDT, CDR2 YYEEEE. V lost 4 bases and J lost 4; bases outside the gene matches: 3. This CDR3 is built from 16 residues. The CDR3 sequence is CASSRTSGGEYNEQFF. The CDR3 nucleotides are TGTGCCAGCAGCAGGACTAGCGGGGGGGAATACAATGAGCAGTTCTTC.

The chain recombines TRBV28 with TRBJ2-7, with D hard to call. This CDR3 spans 13 amino acids. Trimming removed 2 bases at V and 3 bases at J, with 8 bases between. Germline CDR1 reads MDHEN; CDR2 reads SYDVKM. Written as DNA, the CDR3 is TGTGCCAGCAGTTTAATAGGGAACTACGAGCAGTACTTC. Protein product: CASSLIGNYEQYF.

In nucleotides, the CDR3 is TGTGCCAGCAGCTTAGAGAGGGGGAGTTCCACCTACGAGCAGTACTTC. Its translation: CASSLERGSSTYEQYF. The V call is TRBV11-2, the J call TRBJ2-7, with a tentative D call TRBD1 (6 bases). There are 16 residues in the CDR3. Between the trimmed V and J ends, which lost 0 bases and 2 bases, there was a span of 14 bases. Looked up from germline, CDR1 is SGHAT and CDR2 is FQNNGV.

The table lists this clone with a count of one. CDR3 protein: CASSRGGEKLFF. The CDR3 nucleotides read TGTGCCAGCAGTCGAGGGGGGGAAAAACTGTTTTTT. This chain joins TRBV28 and TRBJ1-4, with D possibly TRBD1 on 6 matching bases. The CDR3 is 12 residues long. Trimming removed 5 bases from V and 8 bases from J, with 9 bases in between. Germline values: CDR1 MDHEN, CDR2 SYDVKM.

CDR3 region: CASSLDVAGGEGNTEAFF. CDR3 bases: TGTGCCAGCAGCTTAGATGTGGCCGGTGGGGAAGGGAACACTGAAGCTTTCTTT. The chain joins TRBV7-8 to TRBJ1-1; no reliable D call. This CDR3 has 18 residues. With 1 base removed from V and 1 base from J, the gap between germline ends came to 19 bases. Germline V gives CDR1 SGHVS, CDR2 FQNEAQ.

J is TRBJ2-5 and V is TRBV2; D is ambiguous. Deletions cut 3 bases from V and 0 bases from J, with 8 bases between. The germline gives CDR1 SNHLY, CDR2 FYNNEI. CDR3 size: 14 residues. The CDR3 region has the DNA TGTGCCAGCAGTGAGCAGCAGTACCAAGAGACCCAGTACTTC. Protein: CASSEQQYQETQYF.

The chain employs TRBV5-6 and TRBJ1-3; D unclear. Germline V gene data show CDR1 as SGHDT and CDR2 as YYEEEE. The V end lost 3 bases, the J end lost 5 bases, and 12 bases lay between the germline ends. The CDR3 is made up of 14 amino acids. The CDR3 protein is CASSWRQPRNTIYF. The CDR3 DNA sequence: TGTGCCAGCAGCTGGCGCCAGCCCCGAAACACCATATATTTT.

V is TRBV4-2 and J is TRBJ1-2, with D tentatively TRBD1 (6 bases). The germline V gene has CDR1 LGHNA and CDR2 YNFKEQ. The CDR3 has 16 amino acids. Trimming cost V 1 base and J 4 bases, with 16 bases left between them. The CDR3 bases are TGTGCCAGCAGCCAAGGGGAACTACAGGGAGTCTATGGCTACACCTTC. Its protein is CASSQGELQGVYGYTF.

This clone occurred a few times. The chain couples TRBV27 to TRBJ1-1, with 7 positions matching TRBD1. CDR1 is MNHEY and CDR2 is SMNVEV in the germline V gene (reference sequence). Unmatched junction bases numbered 5, after V lost 2 bases and J lost 5 bases. This CDR3 region has 14 residues. CDR3: CASSLRAGGTEAFF. The CDR3 bases are TGTGCCAGCAGTTTAAGGGCAGGGGGGACTGAAGCTTTCTTT.